Described below is a single T cell receptor (beta chain) sequence and its context. This sample stems from a study of blood T cell repertoires in COVID-19. Study-level background: Samples of COVID-19 (acute and convalescent) were obtained from the United States, Italy and Spain. PBMCs, B-cell-depleted T cells, or T cells provided the cDNA or gDNA that made up the material.

In the study's own analysis: Nucleated cell number was recorded as an estimate derived from reference gene primer amplification. Generated by immunoSEQ multiplex PCR, the TCRdb table keeps only in-frame clones and is missing some. The D gene and trimming were derived from the DNA, and the V and J assignments and clone size from that table. The sample carries 15,000 to 20,000 clones, about 85% recorded once. The sequence derives from a man aged 50 or older with active COVID-19. Sequencing was carried out using peripheral blood.

DNA of the CDR3: TGTGCCAGCGGCGGACAGGCCTCTGGAAACACCATATATTTT. Amino acid sequence: CASGGQASGNTIYF. This chain uses TRBV9 with TRBJ1-3; TRBD1 matches 7 bases. The germline V gene has CDR1 SGDLS and CDR2 YYNGEE. This CDR3 spans 14 amino acids. J was trimmed by 0 bases and V by 7 bases; bases with no gene match: 4.